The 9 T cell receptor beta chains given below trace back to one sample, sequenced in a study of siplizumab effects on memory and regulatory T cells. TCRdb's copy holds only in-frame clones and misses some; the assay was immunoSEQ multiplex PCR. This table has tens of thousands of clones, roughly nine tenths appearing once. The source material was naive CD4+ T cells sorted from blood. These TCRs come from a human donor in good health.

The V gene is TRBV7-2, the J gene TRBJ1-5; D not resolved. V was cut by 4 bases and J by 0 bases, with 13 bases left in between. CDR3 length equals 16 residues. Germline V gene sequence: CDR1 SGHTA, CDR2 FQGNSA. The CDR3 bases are TGTGCCAGCAGCTCAAGGCAGGTCCATAGCAATCAGCCCCAGCATTTT. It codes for CASSSRQVHSNQPQHF.

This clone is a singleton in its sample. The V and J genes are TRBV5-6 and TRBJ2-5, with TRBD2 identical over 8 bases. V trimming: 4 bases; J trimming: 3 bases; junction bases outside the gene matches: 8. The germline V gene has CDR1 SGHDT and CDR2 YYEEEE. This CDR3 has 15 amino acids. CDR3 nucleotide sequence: TGTGCCAGCAGCCGAAAGACTAGCGCGGAAGAGACCCAGTACTTC. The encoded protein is CASSRKTSAEETQYF.

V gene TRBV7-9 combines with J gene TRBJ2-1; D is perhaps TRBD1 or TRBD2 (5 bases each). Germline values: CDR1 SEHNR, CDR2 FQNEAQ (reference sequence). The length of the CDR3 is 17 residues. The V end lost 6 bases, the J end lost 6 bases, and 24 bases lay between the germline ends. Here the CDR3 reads CASSYRDPGKMGNEQFF. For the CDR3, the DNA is TGTGCCAGCAGTTACCGGGACCCGGGAAAAATGGGCAATGAGCAGTTCTTC.

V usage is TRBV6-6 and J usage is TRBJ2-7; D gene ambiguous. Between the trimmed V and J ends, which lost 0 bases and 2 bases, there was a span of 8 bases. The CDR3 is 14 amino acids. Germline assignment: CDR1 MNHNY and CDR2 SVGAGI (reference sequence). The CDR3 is CASSYSESTYEQYF. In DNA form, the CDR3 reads TGTGCCAGCAGTTACTCGGAGAGTACCTACGAGCAGTACTTC.

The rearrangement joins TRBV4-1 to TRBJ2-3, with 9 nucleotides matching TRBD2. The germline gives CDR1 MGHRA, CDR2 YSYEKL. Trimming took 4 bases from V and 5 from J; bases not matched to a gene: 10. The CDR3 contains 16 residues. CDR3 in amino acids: CASSPTGLAVLDTQYF. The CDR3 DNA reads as TGCGCCAGCAGCCCAACGGGACTAGCCGTGCTAGATACGCAGTATTTT.

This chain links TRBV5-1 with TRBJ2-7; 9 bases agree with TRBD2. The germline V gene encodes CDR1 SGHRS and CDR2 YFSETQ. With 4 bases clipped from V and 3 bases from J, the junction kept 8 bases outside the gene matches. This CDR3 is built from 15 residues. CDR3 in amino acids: CASSINSGSNYEQYF. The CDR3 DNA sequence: TGCGCCAGCAGCATCAATAGCGGGAGCAACTACGAGCAGTACTTC. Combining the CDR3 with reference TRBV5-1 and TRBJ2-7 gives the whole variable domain KAGVTQTPRYLIKTRGQQVTLSCSPISGHRSVSWYQQTPGQGLQFLFEYFSETQRNKGNFPGRFSGRQFSNSRSEMNVSTLELGDSALYLCASSINSGSNYEQYFGPGTRLTVT.

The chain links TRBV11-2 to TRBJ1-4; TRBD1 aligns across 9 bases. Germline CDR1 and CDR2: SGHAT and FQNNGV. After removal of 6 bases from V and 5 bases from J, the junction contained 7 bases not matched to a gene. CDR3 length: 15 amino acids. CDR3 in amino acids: CASSPQGAWNEKLFF. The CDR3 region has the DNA TGTGCCAGCAGTCCACAGGGGGCTTGGAATGAAAAACTGTTTTTT. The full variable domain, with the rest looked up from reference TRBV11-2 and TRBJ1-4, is EAGVAQSPRYKIIEKRQSVAFWCNPISGHATLYWYQQILGQGPKLLIQFQNNGVVDDSQLPKDRFSAERLKGVDSTLKIQPAKLEDSAVYLCASSPQGAWNEKLFFGSGTQLSVL.

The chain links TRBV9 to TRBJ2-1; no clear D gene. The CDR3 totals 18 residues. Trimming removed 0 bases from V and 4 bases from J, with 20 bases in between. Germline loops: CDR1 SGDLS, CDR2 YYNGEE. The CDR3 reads CASSVGSVAEPPYNEQFF. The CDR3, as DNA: TGTGCCAGCAGCGTAGGATCCGTGGCGGAACCCCCTTACAATGAGCAGTTCTTC.

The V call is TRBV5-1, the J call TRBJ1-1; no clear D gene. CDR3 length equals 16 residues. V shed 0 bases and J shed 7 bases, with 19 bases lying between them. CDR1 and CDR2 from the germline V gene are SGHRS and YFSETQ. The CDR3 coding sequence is TGCGCCAGCAGCTTGGTTATGGCAGCCACCTCGTTTGAAGCTTTCTTT. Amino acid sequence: CASSLVMAATSFEAFF.